A selection of T cell receptor beta chains follows, all from one sample in a study of vaccination and CD4 T cells after COVID-19. These receptors are not linked to any known antigen. TCRdb re-called the PCR reads through MiXCR, storing one row per CDR3 protein. Of under 20,000 distinct CDR3 sequences in the sample, roughly 43% were seen once. The sequenced sample was CD4+ T cells from blood, cultured in vitro, obtained after SARS-CoV-2 vaccination. The source of these receptors is a human donor who had recovered from COVID-19. CDR3s include the opening cysteine and the closing phenylalanine or tryptophan. A D gene is named only where the DNA matches it firmly. Only part of the rows carry a size: once, few, many, or a class if the clone is expanded.

TRBV7-9,TRBJ1-4,-,-,CASSWGNEKLFF,TGTGCCAGCAGCTGGGGTAATGAAAAACTGTTTTTT
TRBV5-6,TRBJ2-7,-,-,CASSYRLALGEQYF,TGTGCCAGCAGCTACAGACTGGCTTTGGGGGAGCAGTACTTC
TRBV20-1,TRBJ2-5,few,TRBD1,CSAKVTGGKETQYF,TGCAGTGCAAAGGTCACAGGGGGCAAAGAGACCCAGTACTTC
TRBV12-3/TRBV12-4,TRBJ1-2,-,-,CASSFMPIGGYTF,TGTGCCAGCAGTTTCATGCCGATAGGTGGCTACACCTTC
TRBV15,TRBJ2-3,few,TRBD1,CATSRSVQGADTQYF,TGTGCCACCAGCAGATCGGTTCAGGGGGCAGATACGCAGTATTTT
TRBV19,TRBJ2-1,-,TRBD2,CASTSGASGSYNEQFF,TGTGCCAGTACCTCGGGTGCTAGCGGGTCCTACAATGAGCAGTTCTTC
TRBV20-1,TRBJ1-1,few,-,CSAHGGGMYVNTEAFF,TGCAGTGCCCACGGTGGGGGTATGTATGTGAACACTGAAGCTTTCTTT
TRBV28,TRBJ2-4,once,TRBD1,CASSGQGIAKNIQYF,TGTGCCAGCAGTGGACAGGGCATAGCCAAAAACATTCAGTACTTC
TRBV6-5,TRBJ2-3,medium-sized,TRBD2,CASSYGSPRGDTQYF,TGTGCCAGCAGTTACGGGTCCCCGCGGGGGGATACGCAGTATTTT
TRBV30,TRBJ1-5,-,TRBD1,CAWSVAGGSGLRGQPQHF,TGTGCCTGGAGTGTAGCAGGGGGATCGGGTTTAAGAGGTCAGCCCCAGCATTTT
TRBV28,TRBJ2-5,once,TRBD1,CASLTRTGESETQYF,TGTGCCAGCTTAACCAGGACAGGGGAATCGGAGACCCAGTACTTC
TRBV6-5,TRBJ2-6,-,-,CASSYSIGANVLTF,TGTGCCAGCAGTTACTCGATTGGGGCCAACGTCCTGACTTTC
TRBV20-1,TRBJ2-7,-,TRBD1,CSARQGALSYEQYF,TGCAGTGCAAGACAGGGGGCGCTTAGTTACGAGCAGTACTTC
TRBV19,TRBJ2-7,-,-,CASSNSLSEQYF,TGTGCCAGTAGTAACTCCCTGAGCGAGCAGTACTTC
TRBV6-2/TRBV6-3,TRBJ2-3,-,TRBD2,CASSYLSGSVTQYF,TGTGCCAGCAGTTATCTTAGCGGGAGTGTTACGCAGTATTTT
TRBV10-2,TRBJ2-3,-,-,CASSPFTDTQYF,TGCGCCAGCAGTCCATTCACAGATACGCAGTATTTT
TRBV20-1,TRBJ1-2,large,TRBD1,CSAIPGTGYGYTF,TGCAGTGCCATACCCGGGACAGGATATGGCTACACCTTC
TRBV20-1,TRBJ2-1,-,TRBD2,CSAGRGGRDNEQFF,TGCAGTGCTGGACGAGGCGGGAGGGACAATGAGCAGTTCTTC
TRBV2,TRBJ1-5,few,TRBD1,CASRRGTGDQPQHF,TGTGCCAGCAGACGGGGGACAGGGGACCAGCCCCAGCATTTT
TRBV10-2,TRBJ2-5,-,-,CASSEGGQETQYF,TGCGCCAGCAGTGAAGGGGGGCAGGAGACCCAGTACTTC
TRBV4-1,TRBJ1-5,-,-,CASSQGPFGDSNQPQHF,TGCGCCAGCAGCCAAGGGCCCTTTGGAGATAGCAATCAGCCCCAGCATTTT
TRBV19,TRBJ1-5,few,-,CASSNKHNSNQPQHF,TGTGCCAGTAGTAACAAGCACAATAGCAATCAGCCCCAGCATTTT
TRBV29-1,TRBJ1-3,-,-,CSVPDPSTGNTIYF,TGCAGCGTTCCTGACCCTTCAACTGGGAACACCATATATTTT
TRBV18,TRBJ2-7,-,TRBD1,CASSPETGGGEQYF,TGTGCCAGCTCACCAGAGACAGGGGGCGGCGAGCAGTACTTC
TRBV4-1,TRBJ2-1,few,-,CASSQDARRWGASSYNEQFF,TGCGCCAGCAGCCAAGATGCCCGTAGATGGGGGGCCAGCTCCTACAATGAGCAGTTCTTC
TRBV7-4,TRBJ1-5,-,TRBD1,CASSRTGAGSNQPQHF,TGTGCCAGCAGCCGTACAGGGGCGGGAAGCAATCAGCCCCAGCATTTT
TRBV7-6,TRBJ2-3,few,-,CASSSRTTDTQYF,TGTGCCAGCAGCTCGCGGACCACAGATACGCAGTATTTT
TRBV7-2,TRBJ2-5,once,-,CASSLGRRQETQYF,TGTGCCAGCAGCTTAGGTAGGAGACAAGAGACCCAGTACTTC
TRBV20-1,TRBJ2-7,few,-,CSAGPQGQTEQYF,TGCAGTGCTGGGCCACAAGGACAGACAGAGCAGTACTTC
TRBV2,TRBJ2-7,-,TRBD1,CASSPRGYEQYF,TGTGCCAGCAGCCCCAGGGGGTACGAGCAGTACTTC
TRBV11-1,TRBJ2-7,-,TRBD2,CASSFSSDPSGIYEQYF,TGTGCCAGCAGCTTCTCGTCCGATCCTAGCGGGATCTACGAGCAGTACTTC
TRBV27,TRBJ2-3,few,TRBD1,CASSLGTGATGDTQYF,TGTGCCAGCAGTTTGGGGACAGGGGCCACCGGGGATACGCAGTATTTT
TRBV25-1,TRBJ2-7,once,TRBD2,CASSGGLAGSSYEQYF,TGTGCCAGCAGTGGGGGACTAGCGGGAAGCTCCTACGAGCAGTACTTC
TRBV10-3,TRBJ2-3,-,-,CAISERTDTQYF,TGTGCCATCAGTGAAAGAACAGATACGCAGTATTTT
TRBV7-9,TRBJ2-5,few,-,CASLPGLGFGLQETQYF,TGTGCCAGCCTTCCCGGTTTAGGCTTCGGACTCCAAGAGACCCAGTACTTC
TRBV18,TRBJ1-2,-,TRBD1,CASSPSQGAGYGYTF,TGTGCCAGCTCACCGTCGCAGGGGGCGGGCTATGGCTACACCTTC
TRBV28,TRBJ1-1,-,-,CASSFTPNTEAFF,TGTGCCAGCAGTTTTACCCCGAACACTGAAGCTTTCTTT
TRBV20-1,TRBJ1-5,few,TRBD1,CSARARTGANQPQHF,TGCAGTGCTAGGGCCAGGACAGGGGCCAATCAGCCCCAGCATTTT
TRBV7-6,TRBJ1-2,medium-sized,TRBD1,CASSLGTGGGSYTF,TGTGCCAGCAGCCTCGGGACAGGGGGCGGAAGCTACACCTTC
TRBV2,TRBJ2-1,-,-,CASSGNRRTSNEQFF,TGTGCCAGCAGTGGCAACCGAAGAACCTCCAATGAGCAGTTCTTC
TRBV20-1,TRBJ2-3,-,TRBD2,CSARTSGIGDTQYF,TGCAGTGCCAGGACTAGCGGGATTGGGGATACGCAGTATTTT
TRBV4-1,TRBJ2-5,-,-,CASSQGTIQETQYF,TGCGCCAGCAGCCAAGGGACCATTCAAGAGACCCAGTACTTC
TRBV20-1,TRBJ2-7,medium-sized,TRBD2,CSAGLPLADHYEQYF,TGCAGTGCTGGACTCCCACTAGCGGACCACTACGAGCAGTACTTC
TRBV12-3/TRBV12-4,TRBJ2-1,-,-,CASSPDEIDNEQFF,TGTGCCAGCAGCCCGGACGAGATCGACAATGAGCAGTTCTTC
TRBV12-3/TRBV12-4,TRBJ2-1,-,-,CASRRAETYNEQFF,TGTGCCAGCAGGAGAGCGGAAACCTACAATGAGCAGTTCTTC
TRBV4-1,TRBJ2-5,-,-,CASSQVTFQETQYF,TGCGCCAGCAGCCAAGTGACCTTCCAGGAGACCCAGTACTTC
TRBV6-4,TRBJ2-5,-,-,CASTVGGTGEETQYF,TGTGCCAGCACTGTGGGGGGCACAGGGGAAGAGACCCAGTACTTC
TRBV30,TRBJ1-2,-,-,CAWRGRHYTF,TGTGCCTGGAGAGGCAGGCACTACACCTTC
TRBV11-2,TRBJ1-2,once,-,CASSLGRYYGYTF,TGTGCCAGCAGCTTGGGACGGTACTATGGCTACACCTTC
TRBV20-1,TRBJ2-5,-,TRBD2,CSARVPGLVETQYF,TGCAGTGCTAGAGTTCCCGGACTAGTGGAGACCCAGTACTTC
TRBV4-1,TRBJ2-3,-,TRBD2,CASSKLLRREGTDTQYF,TGCGCCAGCAGCAAACTCCTACGACGGGAGGGTACAGATACGCAGTATTTT
TRBV5-4,TRBJ2-1,-,TRBD2,CASSSRTSGKGEQFF,TGTGCCAGCAGCTCCAGGACTAGCGGGAAGGGAGAGCAGTTCTTC
TRBV6-2/TRBV6-3,TRBJ2-5,-,TRBD2,CASSYSRLAGLQETQYF,TGTGCCAGCAGTTACTCGAGGCTAGCGGGCCTCCAAGAGACCCAGTACTTC
TRBV20-1,TRBJ1-5,few,-,CSAREGSLNQPQHF,TGCAGTGCTAGAGAAGGCAGTTTGAATCAGCCCCAGCATTTT
TRBV10-3,TRBJ1-2,-,-,CAISEGANYGYTF,TGTGCCATCAGTGAGGGGGCTAACTATGGCTACACCTTC
TRBV6-2/TRBV6-3,TRBJ1-2,few,-,CASSYPPRTRVNYGYTF,TGTGCCAGCAGTTACCCCCCCCGGACTCGGGTTAACTATGGCTACACCTTC